This T cell receptor (beta chain) came from a study of T cells in Graves' hyperthyroidism and ophthalmopathy. Uncontrolled infection, other autoimmune disease, pregnancy or lactation disqualified patients from enrolment. Clinical symptoms, serum thyroxine and TRAb, thyroid ultrasound and orbital computed tomography together formed the diagnostic basis. PBMCs were collected from an approximately 10 ml volume of fresh peripheral blood. This clonotype was detected many times. Antigen specificity is unknown. TCR beta CDR3 region amplification was performed from RNA transcripts. With the HTBI primer set, the TCR CDR3 went through a first round of RT-PCR. One entry per CDR3 protein results from TCRdb running MiXCR on the multiplex PCR reads. Of about 590,000 distinct CDR3 sequences in the sample, 15% to 18% were seen once. Findings and limits, study-wide: With a median lead of around 6.7 months before onset, the model predicted ophthalmopathy.

The CDR3 extends over 14 amino acids. From germline, CDR1 is SGHAT and CDR2 FQNNGV. With 6 bases removed from V and 2 bases from J, the gap between germline ends came to 12 bases. The material sequenced was blood. The chain is built from TRBV11-2 and TRBJ2-3; TRBD1 is a possible D gene (6 bases). The TCR was taken from a woman in her 30s with Graves' hyperthyroidism. The CDR3: CASRRVGATDTQYF. The CDR3 DNA reads as TGTGCCAGCAGACGGGTGGGGGCCACAGATACGCAGTATTTT.